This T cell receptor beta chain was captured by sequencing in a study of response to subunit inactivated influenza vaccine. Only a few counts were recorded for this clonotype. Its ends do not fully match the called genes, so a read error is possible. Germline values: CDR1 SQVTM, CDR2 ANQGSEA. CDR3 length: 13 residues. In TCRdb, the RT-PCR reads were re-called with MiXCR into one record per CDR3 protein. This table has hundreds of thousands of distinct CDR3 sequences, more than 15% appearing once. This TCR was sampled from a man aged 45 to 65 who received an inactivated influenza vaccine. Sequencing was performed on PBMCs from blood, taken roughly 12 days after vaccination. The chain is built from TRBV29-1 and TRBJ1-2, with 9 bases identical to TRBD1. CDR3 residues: CSGEDRGNYGYTF. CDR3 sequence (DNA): TGCAGCGGTGAAGACAGGGGGAACTATGGCTACACCTTC.